Sequencing of this TCR beta chain was carried out in a study of T cell responses to AZD1222 COVID-19 vaccine. As for the study in general: Second-dose groups at about 4 or about 12 weeks were pooled. Study conclusions and caveats: Just five or six AZD1222 recipients tested seropositive at baseline. Dominant CD4 TCR responses targeted spike regions 160-218 and 743-854.

TCRdb keeps only in-frame clones here, not all; method: immunoSEQ multiplex PCR. The sample has 85,000 to 100,000 clones; 70% to 90% are singletons. In regard to this clone: Its target is not known.

V lost 1 base and J lost 6, with 14 bases in between. The CDR3 consists of 15 residues. Germline V gene data show CDR1 as SGHNT and CDR2 as YENEEA. This receptor was taken from an adult in good health. The specimen was peripheral blood, collected on day 0 of AZD1222 vaccination. The chain joins TRBV11-3 to TRBJ2-3; D perhaps matches TRBD2 (5 bases). CDR3 in DNA: TGTGCCAGCAGCTTAGGCACTAGTCGTTTGGATACGCAGTATTTT. This sequence encodes CASSLGTSRLDTQYF.